The sequence of this T cell receptor beta chain was determined in a study of beta chain features in type 1 diabetes. Overall study results and limits: There was a possibility that cDNA sequencing over-represented cells with high TCR expression. Naive, central memory and regulatory TCRB repertoires appeared more similar among patients than healthy donors. All four CD4+ subsets from Type 1 diabetes patients carried moderately but significantly shorter TCRB CDR3s.

Investigators reverse transcribed all isolated RNA, so they sequenced expressed TCRB transcripts. The assay was immunoSEQ multiplex PCR, and TCRdb's table has in-frame clones only and misses some. Of 310,000 or so clones listed, approximately 15% are singletons. This clone was detected a few times. Its antigen is as yet unknown. This CDR3 has 18 amino acids. Germline V gives CDR1 SGHRS, CDR2 YFSETQ. The germline V and J ends were trimmed by 5 bases and 0 bases, with 20 bases remaining between them. The genes are TRBV5-1 and TRBJ2-2; possibly TRBD1 for D (7 bases). Sequences were obtained from naive CD4+ T cells from blood. This TCR came from a man younger than 35 with type 1 diabetes. CDR3 region: CASSIRQGLSTNTGELFF. CDR3 in DNA: TGCGCCAGCAGTATAAGACAGGGACTCTCTACGAACACCGGGGAGCTGTTTTTT.